A single sample gave rise to the 12 T cell receptor beta chains below, sequenced in a study of regulatory and conventional T cells in RAG deficiency. TCRdb's table, derived via immunoSEQ multiplex PCR, lists solely in-frame clones and lacks some. The data hold about 32,000 clones, with 89% observed a single time. These same records also appear under a second study, on regulatory T cells. From that second work: The primer mix had 52 TRBV and 13 TRBJ primers.

Sequencing was carried out using CD8+ T cells sorted from blood. Source of these receptors: a human donor in good health.

The chain employs TRBV29-1 and TRBJ2-1, with a possible D match to TRBD2 (5 bases). In germline, CDR1 is SQVTM, CDR2 ANQGSEA. Trimming pared 2 bases from V and 10 bases from J, leaving 15 bases between. The CDR3 length is 13 residues. The CDR3 loop is CSVEREGSREQFF. The CDR3 nucleotides read TGCAGCGTTGAACGGGAAGGATCGCGGGAGCAGTTCTTC.

The V and J genes are TRBV7-8 and TRBJ1-5; possible D gene TRBD1, 5 bases. Germline CDR1 SGHVS, CDR2 FQNEAQ. Trimming removed 1 base from V and 3 bases from J, with 10 bases in between. The CDR3 sequence is 15 residues long. The CDR3 DNA reads TGTGCCAGCAGCTTAGGGGGCAGTGACAATCAGCCCCAGCATTTT. This sequence encodes CASSLGGSDNQPQHF.

The rearrangement uses TRBV6-1 and TRBJ2-3, with 10 bases identical to TRBD2. Germline CDR1 is MNHNS and CDR2 is SASEGT. The CDR3 is made up of 15 amino acids. Germline trimming cut 2 bases from V and 8 bases from J; bases unmatched to any gene: 7. The CDR3 DNA sequence: TGTGCCAGCAGTGAACTAGCGGGAGCTCTGGGTACGCAGTATTTT. This sequence encodes CASSELAGALGTQYF.

This clone was detected a few times. The rearrangement joins TRBV28 to TRBJ1-6; maybe TRBD1 (5 bases). This CDR3 is 15 amino acids long. Per germline, CDR1 MDHEN and CDR2 SYDVKM. With 2 bases removed from V and 11 bases from J, the gap between germline ends came to 16 bases. The CDR3 sequence is CASSLGPWGGTPLHF. CDR3 coding DNA: TGTGCCAGCAGTTTAGGTCCGTGGGGGGGAACACCCCTCCACTTT.

The chain is built from TRBV10-3 and TRBJ2-2; D may be TRBD2 (6 bases). The germline V and J ends were trimmed by 6 bases and 5 bases, with 19 bases remaining between them. Germline V gene lookup returns CDR1 ENHRY and CDR2 SYGVKD. CDR3 size: 16 residues. CDR3 loop: CAISAQLHGRTGELFF. The DNA of the CDR3 is TGTGCCATCAGCGCTCAGCTACATGGGAGGACCGGGGAGCTGTTTTTT.

This chain links TRBV5-5 with TRBJ2-1, with TRBD2 matching 8 bases. This CDR3 is 16 amino acids long. The J segment lost 10 bases and the V segment lost 2 bases, leaving 14 bases of the junction unmatched. The V gene's germline CDR1 is SGHKS and CDR2 YYEKEE (reference sequence). CDR3 amino acids: CASSLTLAGARGEQFF. CDR3 DNA sequence: TGTGCCAGCAGCTTAACTCTAGCGGGCGCCAGGGGAGAGCAGTTCTTC.

The genes are TRBV5-5 and TRBJ2-7; TRBD1 matches 7 bases. The CDR3 runs to 15 residues. Germline assignment: CDR1 SGHKS and CDR2 YYEKEE (reference sequence). V gave up 4 bases and J gave up 0 bases; unmatched junction bases: 7. CDR3 sequence: CASSGNRGISYEQYF. The CDR3 DNA is TGTGCCAGCAGCGGGAACAGGGGAATCTCCTACGAGCAGTACTTC.

The rearrangement joins TRBV7-2 to TRBJ1-2; 9 bases match TRBD1. The CDR3 loop spans 15 amino acids. Germline trimming cut 1 base from V and 6 bases from J; bases unmatched to any gene: 6. Looked up from germline, CDR1 is SGHTA and CDR2 is FQGNSA. The CDR3 sequence is CASSLVTGGRDGYTF. As DNA, the CDR3 is TGTGCCAGCAGCTTAGTCACAGGGGGCCGGGATGGCTACACCTTC.

V is TRBV9 and J is TRBJ2-5, with a weak D call TRBD1 (6 bases). TRBJ2-7 explains the end of the DNA better; the J call may be wrong. This CDR3 has 10 amino acids. The germline CDR1 and CDR2 sequences are SGDLS and YYNGEE. The CDR3 is CASGQLEQYF. Written as DNA, the CDR3 is TGTGCCAGCGGACAGCTCGAGCAGTACTTC.

The rearrangement uses TRBV4-1 and TRBJ2-7, with D perhaps assigned TRBD1 or TRBD2 (5 bases each). The V gene's germline CDR1 is MGHRA and CDR2 YSYEKL. The CDR3 totals 16 residues. Trimming removed 0 bases from V and 4 bases from J, with 16 bases in between. CDR3 protein: CASSQESLGTGYEQYF. The CDR3 DNA follows: TGCGCCAGCAGCCAAGAGTCCCTGGGGACCGGGTACGAGCAGTACTTC.

The V call is TRBV28, the J call TRBJ2-2; 10 nucleotides agree with TRBD2. Germline V CDR1 and CDR2: MDHEN, SYDVKM. The junction had 11 bases not matched to a gene; V was cut back by 6 bases and J by 4 bases. CDR3 size: 17 residues. The CDR3 region is CASSRGAGGFGTGELFF. The CDR3 DNA sequence: TGTGCCAGCAGCCGAGGAGCGGGAGGGTTCGGCACCGGGGAGCTGTTTTTT.

The chain has TRBV7-9 and TRBJ1-5; perhaps TRBD1 as D (6 bases). CDR3 size: 16 residues. V lost 3 bases, J lost 4 bases, and 16 bases lay in between. Germline loops: CDR1 SEHNR, CDR2 FQNEAQ (reference sequence). The CDR3 region has the DNA TGTGCCAGCAGCTTCGCCGGGACAACCCAAAATCAGCCCCAGCATTTT. Translated: CASSFAGTTQNQPQHF.